These 17 T cell receptor beta chains came from one sample sequenced in a study of cytomegalovirus exposure and HLA in healthy donors. Sequencing used immunoSEQ multiplex PCR; TCRdb keeps in-frame clones, though not all of them. The sample has approximately 300,000 clones; 70% to 90% are singletons. Sequencing input: PBMCs. The receptors were sampled from a young woman in good health and CMV-seronegative.

The chain employs TRBV7-9 and TRBJ1-4; a possible D gene is TRBD1 (6 bases). The length of the CDR3 is 18 residues. Trimming removed 5 bases at V and 0 bases at J, with 19 bases between. Germline V gene lookup returns CDR1 SEHNR and CDR2 FQNEAQ (reference sequence). CDR3 loop: CASSRSSRTDSTNEKLFF. The CDR3 DNA is TGTGCCAGCAGCCGGAGTTCCAGGACAGACTCAACTAATGAAAAACTGTTTTTT.

The V call is TRBV5-1, the J call TRBJ2-1, with 12 bases aligning to TRBD2. This CDR3 is built from 18 residues. The J segment lost 0 bases and the V segment lost 2 bases, leaving 6 bases of the junction unmatched. Germline V CDR1 and CDR2: SGHRS, YFSETQ. Here the CDR3 reads CASSFPTSGRTSYNEQFF. CDR3 DNA: TGCGCCAGCAGCTTCCCCACTAGCGGGAGGACCTCCTACAATGAGCAGTTCTTC.

The chain employs TRBV5-1 and TRBJ2-5; 9 nucleotides agree with TRBD2. Germline lookup yields CDR1 SGHRS and CDR2 YFSETQ. The ends lost 1 base at V and 1 base at J; junction bases unmatched: 2. The CDR3 length is 15 residues. Written as DNA, the CDR3 is TGCGCCAGCAGCTTGCAAGCGGGAGGCCAAGAGACCCAGTACTTC. As protein: CASSLQAGGQETQYF.

This chain connects TRBV5-4 to TRBJ2-7, with 14 bases aligning to TRBD2. The V segment lost 5 bases and the J segment 5 bases; nucleotides outside the gene matches: 9. The CDR3 spans 16 residues. Germline-derived CDR1 and CDR2 are SGHNT and YYREEE (reference sequence). The CDR3 loop reads CASRSGGLAGVNEQYF. In DNA, the CDR3 is TGTGCCAGCAGATCGGGGGGACTAGCGGGAGTGAACGAGCAGTACTTC.

The rearrangement links TRBV10-3 to TRBJ2-3, with 8 bases that match TRBD1. Losses at the gene ends were 6 bases for V and 3 bases for J; bases not matched to a gene: 5. This CDR3 comprises 14 residues. Germline CDR1 is ENHRY and CDR2 is SYGVKD. CDR3 nucleotide sequence: TGTGCCATCAGCCCAGGACAGGGTACAGATACGCAGTATTTT. It specifies CAISPGQGTDTQYF.

The gene calls are TRBV5-6 and TRBJ1-3; D uncertain. V lost 1 base and J lost 0, with 5 bases in between. CDR1 SGHDT and CDR2 YYEEEE come from the germline V gene. This CDR3 is built from 14 residues. The CDR3 DNA is TGTGCCAGCAGCTTGCGGAGCTCTGGAAACACCATATATTTT. Amino acids: CASSLRSSGNTIYF. Full variable domain (rest looked up from reference TRBV5-6 and TRBJ1-3): DAGVTQSPTHLIKTRGQQVTLRCSPKSGHDTVSWYQQALGQGPQFIFQYYEEEERQRGNFPDRFSGHQFPNYSSELNVNALLLGDSALYLCASSLRSSGNTIYFGEGSWLTVV.

This clone was detected a few times. This chain connects TRBV5-4 to TRBJ2-7, with D possibly matching TRBD2 (5 bases). The CDR3 runs 15 residues. Germline V gene sequence: CDR1 SGHNT, CDR2 YYREEE (reference sequence). Trimming took off 2 bases at V and 4 bases at J, with 16 bases between the two ends. The chain's CDR3 is CASSFGETIDYEQYF. DNA of the CDR3: TGTGCCAGCAGCTTCGGCGAGACTATTGATTACGAGCAGTACTTC.

This sequence joins TRBV29-1 and TRBJ2-1; tentatively, D is TRBD2 (7 bases). The length of the CDR3 is 14 residues. Trimming left V 4 bases short and J 6 bases short, with 16 bases between. Germline lookup yields CDR1 SQVTM and CDR2 ANQGSEA. The CDR3 loop reads CSVVGGRGINEQFF. CDR3 nucleotide sequence: TGCAGCGTTGTGGGTGGGAGGGGGATCAATGAGCAGTTCTTC.

The rearrangement uses TRBV7-2 and TRBJ2-5; 9 bases match TRBD2. Germline V lookup: CDR1 SGHTA, CDR2 FQGNSA. There are 16 residues in the CDR3. The junction had 7 bases not matched to a gene; V was cut back by 4 bases and J by 1 base. CDR3 in DNA: TGTGCCAGCAGCTCCGTAGCGGGGGCCTCCCAAGAGACCCAGTACTTC. Protein sequence: CASSSVAGASQETQYF.

A remark on this clone: Distinct nucleotide sequences in the sample also encode this CDR3. The chain couples TRBV15 to TRBJ1-1; no reliable D call. Germline CDR1 is LNHNV and CDR2 is YYDKDF (reference sequence). Trimming took off 1 base at V and 0 bases at J, with 3 bases between the two ends. The CDR3 has 13 amino acids. In DNA form, the CDR3 reads TGTGCCACCAGCAGAGTATTGAACACTGAAGCTTTCTTT. This translates into CATSRVLNTEAFF.

The rearrangement links TRBV6-5 to TRBJ2-1; 11 nucleotides align to TRBD2. The CDR3 loop spans 15 amino acids. V gave up 7 bases and J gave up 4 bases; unmatched junction bases: 6. Germline loops: CDR1 MNHEY, CDR2 SVGAGI. The CDR3 reads CASTDGTSGYNEQFF. As DNA, the CDR3 is TGTGCCAGCACAGACGGGACTAGCGGATACAATGAGCAGTTCTTC.

Details on this clone: Additional DNA sequences in this sample encode the identical CDR3. V gene TRBV19 combines with J gene TRBJ2-7; 8 positions match TRBD1. This CDR3 contains 14 residues. V lost 5 bases to trimming and J lost 2 bases; unmatched junction nucleotides: 5. Germline V gives CDR1 LNHDA, CDR2 SQIVND (reference sequence). This CDR3 is CASSPGQGTYEQYF. The CDR3 DNA sequence: TGTGCCAGTAGTCCAGGACAGGGCACCTACGAGCAGTACTTC.

V usage is TRBV9 and J usage is TRBJ2-7; 9 bases match TRBD2. The CDR3 length is 16 residues. Germline trimming cut 3 bases from V and 2 bases from J; bases unmatched to any gene: 9. Germline CDR1 and CDR2: SGDLS and YYNGEE. In DNA, the CDR3 is TGTGCCAGCAGCGCGGGTGGGCTAGCGGGGACCTACGAGCAGTACTTC. It specifies CASSAGGLAGTYEQYF.

The chain links TRBV6-6 to TRBJ2-6; D not resolved. The CDR3 has 16 amino acids. V lost 2 bases and J lost 0, with 8 bases in between. Per the germline V gene, CDR1 is MNHNY and CDR2 is SVGAGI (reference sequence). CDR3 DNA: TGTGCCAGCAGTTACCGTCCCAGCTCTGGGGCCAACGTCCTGACTTTC. This encodes CASSYRPSSGANVLTF.

The genes are TRBV28 and TRBJ2-7; 11 bases fit TRBD2. V was clipped by 5 bases and J by 1 base; unmatched bases: 10. The CDR3 is 17 amino acids. Germline V gives CDR1 MDHEN, CDR2 SYDVKM. CDR3: CASSPRPGTSGSYEQYF. DNA of the CDR3: TGTGCCAGCAGTCCCCGCCCCGGGACTAGCGGATCCTACGAGCAGTACTTC.

This chain joins TRBV4-3 and TRBJ1-2, with D possibly matching TRBD1 (5 bases). The V gene lost 5 bases and the J gene lost 4 bases, with 14 bases spanning the gap. The germline V gene encodes CDR1 LGHNA and CDR2 YSLEER. This CDR3 contains 14 residues. CDR3 nucleotides: TGCGCCAGCAGCACAACGGGGGGAACCTATGGCTACACCTTC. Translated, it gives CASSTTGGTYGYTF.

This chain uses TRBV27 with TRBJ1-3; D is unresolved. Trimming removed 8 bases at V and 4 bases at J, with 9 bases between. CDR1 MNHEY and CDR2 SMNVEV come from the germline V gene (reference sequence). The CDR3 has 12 amino acids. As DNA, the CDR3 is TGTGCCAGCCGGTCATTAGGAAACACCATATATTTT. Translated: CASRSLGNTIYF.